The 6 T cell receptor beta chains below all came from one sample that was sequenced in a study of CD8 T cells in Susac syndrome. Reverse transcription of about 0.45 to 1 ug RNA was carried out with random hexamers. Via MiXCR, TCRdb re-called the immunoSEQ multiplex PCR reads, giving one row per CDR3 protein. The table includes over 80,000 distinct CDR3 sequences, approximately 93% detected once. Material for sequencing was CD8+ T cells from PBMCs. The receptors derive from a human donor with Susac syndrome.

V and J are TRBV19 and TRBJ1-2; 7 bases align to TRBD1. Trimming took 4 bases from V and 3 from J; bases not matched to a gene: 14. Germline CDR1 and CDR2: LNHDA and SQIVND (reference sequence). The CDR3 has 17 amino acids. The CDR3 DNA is TGTGCCAGTAGTACGCGGGACAGCTCCTTGAGGGACTATGGCTACACCTTC. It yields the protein CASSTRDSSLRDYGYTF.

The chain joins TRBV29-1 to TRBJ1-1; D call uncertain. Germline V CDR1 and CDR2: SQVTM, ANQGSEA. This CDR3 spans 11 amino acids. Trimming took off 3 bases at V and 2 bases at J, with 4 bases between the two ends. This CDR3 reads CSVDKNTEAFF. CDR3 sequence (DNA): TGCAGCGTTGACAAAAACACTGAAGCTTTCTTT. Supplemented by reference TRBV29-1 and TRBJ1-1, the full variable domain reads SAVISQKPSRDICQRGTSLTIQCQVDSQVTMMFWYRQQPGQSLTLIATANQGSEATYESGFVIDKFPISRPNLTFSTLTVSNMSPEDSSIYLCSVDKNTEAFFGQGTRLTVV.

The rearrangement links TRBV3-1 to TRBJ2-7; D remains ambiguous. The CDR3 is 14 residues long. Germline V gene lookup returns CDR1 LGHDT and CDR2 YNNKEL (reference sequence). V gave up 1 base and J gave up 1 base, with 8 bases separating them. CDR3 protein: CASSQATRSYEQYF. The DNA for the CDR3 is TGTGCCAGCAGCCAAGCCACACGATCCTACGAGCAGTACTTC.

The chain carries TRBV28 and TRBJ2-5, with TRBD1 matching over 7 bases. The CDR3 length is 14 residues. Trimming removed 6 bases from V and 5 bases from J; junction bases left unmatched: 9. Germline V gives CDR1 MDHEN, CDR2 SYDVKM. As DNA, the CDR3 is TGTGCCAGCAGACCCCAGACAGGGTTGGAGACCCAGTACTTC. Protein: CASRPQTGLETQYF.

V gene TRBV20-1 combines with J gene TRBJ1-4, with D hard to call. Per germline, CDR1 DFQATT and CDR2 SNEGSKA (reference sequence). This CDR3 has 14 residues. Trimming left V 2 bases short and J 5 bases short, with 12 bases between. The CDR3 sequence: CSARWHRENEKLFF. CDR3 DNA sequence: TGCAGTGCTAGATGGCACAGAGAAAATGAAAAACTGTTTTTT.

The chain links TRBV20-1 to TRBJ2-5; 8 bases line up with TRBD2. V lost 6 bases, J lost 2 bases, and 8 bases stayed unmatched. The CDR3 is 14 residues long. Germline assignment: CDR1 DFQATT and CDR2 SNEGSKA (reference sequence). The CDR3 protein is CSADSGDGQETQYF. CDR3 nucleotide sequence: TGCAGTGCAGATAGCGGGGACGGACAAGAGACCCAGTACTTC.